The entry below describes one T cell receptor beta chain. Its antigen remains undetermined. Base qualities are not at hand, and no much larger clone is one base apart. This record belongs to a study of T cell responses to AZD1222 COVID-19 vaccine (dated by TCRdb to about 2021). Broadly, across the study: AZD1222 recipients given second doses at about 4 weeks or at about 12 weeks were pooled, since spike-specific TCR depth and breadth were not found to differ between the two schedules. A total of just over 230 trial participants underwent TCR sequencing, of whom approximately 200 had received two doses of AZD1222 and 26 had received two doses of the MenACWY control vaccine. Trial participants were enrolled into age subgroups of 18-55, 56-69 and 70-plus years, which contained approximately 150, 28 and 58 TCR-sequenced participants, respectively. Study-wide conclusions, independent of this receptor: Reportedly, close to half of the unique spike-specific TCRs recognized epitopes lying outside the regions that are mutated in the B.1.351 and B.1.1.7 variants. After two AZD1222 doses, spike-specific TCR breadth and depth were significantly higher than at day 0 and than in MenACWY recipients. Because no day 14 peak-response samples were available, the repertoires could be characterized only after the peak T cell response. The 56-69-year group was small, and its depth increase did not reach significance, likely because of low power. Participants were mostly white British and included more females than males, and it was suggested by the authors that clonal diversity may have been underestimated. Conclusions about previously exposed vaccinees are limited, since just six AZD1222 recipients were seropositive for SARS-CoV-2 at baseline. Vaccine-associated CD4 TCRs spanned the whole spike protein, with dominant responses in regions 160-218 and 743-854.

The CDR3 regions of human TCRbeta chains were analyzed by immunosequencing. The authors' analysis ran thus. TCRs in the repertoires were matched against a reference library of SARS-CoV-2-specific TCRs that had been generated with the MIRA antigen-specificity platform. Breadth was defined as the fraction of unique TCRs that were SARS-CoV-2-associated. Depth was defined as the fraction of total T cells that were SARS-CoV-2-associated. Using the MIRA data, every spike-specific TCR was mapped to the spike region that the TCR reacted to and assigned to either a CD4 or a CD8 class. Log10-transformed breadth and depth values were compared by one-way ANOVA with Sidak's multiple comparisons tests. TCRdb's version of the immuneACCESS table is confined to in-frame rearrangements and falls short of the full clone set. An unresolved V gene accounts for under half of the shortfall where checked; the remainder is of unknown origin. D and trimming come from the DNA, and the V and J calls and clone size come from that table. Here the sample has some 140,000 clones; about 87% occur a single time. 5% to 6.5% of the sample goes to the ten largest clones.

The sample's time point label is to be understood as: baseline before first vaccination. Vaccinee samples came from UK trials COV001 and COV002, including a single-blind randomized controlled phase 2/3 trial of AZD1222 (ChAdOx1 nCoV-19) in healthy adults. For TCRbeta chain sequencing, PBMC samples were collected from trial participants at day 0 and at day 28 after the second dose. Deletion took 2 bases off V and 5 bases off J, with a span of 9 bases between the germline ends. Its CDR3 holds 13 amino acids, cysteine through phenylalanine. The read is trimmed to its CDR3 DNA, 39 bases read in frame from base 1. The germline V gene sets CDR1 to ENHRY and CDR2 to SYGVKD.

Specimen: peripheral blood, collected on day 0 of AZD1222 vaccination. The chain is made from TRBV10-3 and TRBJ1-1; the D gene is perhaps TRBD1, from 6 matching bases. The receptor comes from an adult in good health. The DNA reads TGTGCCATCAGTGAGCAGGACAGTACTGAAGCTTTCTTT. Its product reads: CAISEQDSTEAFF.